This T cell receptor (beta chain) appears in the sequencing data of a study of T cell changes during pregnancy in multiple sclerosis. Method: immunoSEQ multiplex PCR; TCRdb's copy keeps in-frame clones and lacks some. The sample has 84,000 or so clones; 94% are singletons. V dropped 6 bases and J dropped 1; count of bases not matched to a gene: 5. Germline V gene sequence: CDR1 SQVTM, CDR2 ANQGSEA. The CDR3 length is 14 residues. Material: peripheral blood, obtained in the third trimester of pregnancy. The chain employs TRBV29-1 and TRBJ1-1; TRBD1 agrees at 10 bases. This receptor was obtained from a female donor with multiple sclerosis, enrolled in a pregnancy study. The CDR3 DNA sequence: TGCAGCGTCGCCGGGACAGGGGAGAACACTGAAGCTTTCTTT. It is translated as CSVAGTGENTEAFF.